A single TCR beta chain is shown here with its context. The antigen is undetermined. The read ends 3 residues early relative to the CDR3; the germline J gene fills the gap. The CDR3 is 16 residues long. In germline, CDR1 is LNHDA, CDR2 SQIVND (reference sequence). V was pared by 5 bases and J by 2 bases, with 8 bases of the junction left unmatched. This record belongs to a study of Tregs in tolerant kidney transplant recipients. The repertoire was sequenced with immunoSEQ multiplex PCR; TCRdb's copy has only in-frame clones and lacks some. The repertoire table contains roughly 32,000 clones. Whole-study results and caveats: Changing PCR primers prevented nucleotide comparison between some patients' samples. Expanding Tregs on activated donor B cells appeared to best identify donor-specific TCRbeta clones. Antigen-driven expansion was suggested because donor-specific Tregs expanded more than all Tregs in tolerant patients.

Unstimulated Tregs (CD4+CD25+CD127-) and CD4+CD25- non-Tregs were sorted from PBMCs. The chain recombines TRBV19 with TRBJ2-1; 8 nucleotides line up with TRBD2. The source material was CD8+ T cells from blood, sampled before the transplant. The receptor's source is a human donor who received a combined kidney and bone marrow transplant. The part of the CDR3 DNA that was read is TGTGCCAGTAGTGTCCTAAGCGGGAGCACCTACAATGAG. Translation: CASSVLSGSTYNE. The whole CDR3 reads CASSVLSGSTYNEQFF.